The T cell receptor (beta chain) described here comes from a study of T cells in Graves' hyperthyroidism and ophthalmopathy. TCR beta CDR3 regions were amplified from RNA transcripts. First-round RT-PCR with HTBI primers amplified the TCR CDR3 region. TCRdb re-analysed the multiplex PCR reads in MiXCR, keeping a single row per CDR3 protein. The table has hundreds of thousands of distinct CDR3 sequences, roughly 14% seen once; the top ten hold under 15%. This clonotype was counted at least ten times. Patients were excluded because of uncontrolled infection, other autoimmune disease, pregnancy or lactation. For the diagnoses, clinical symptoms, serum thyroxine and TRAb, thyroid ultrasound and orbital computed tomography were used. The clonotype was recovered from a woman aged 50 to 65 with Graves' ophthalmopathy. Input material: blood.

The CDR3 reads CASRPGTESYNEQFF. The CDR3 region has the DNA TGTGCCAGTCGCCCCGGGACAGAATCCTACAATGAGCAGTTCTTC. The V call is TRBV28, the J call TRBJ2-1; 7 bases are shared with TRBD1. CDR1 MDHEN and CDR2 SYDVKM come from the germline V gene. V lost 9 bases, J lost 1 base, and 9 bases stayed unmatched. This CDR3 region has 15 residues.